This T cell receptor beta chain derives from a study of tumour-infiltrating T cells in Burkitt lymphoma. Background on the study: Repertoire clonality predicted overall and progression-free survival.

Sequenced by immunoSEQ multiplex PCR; TCRdb stores in-frame clones only, minus some. There are 5,000 or so clones in the sample; 20% to 25% occur only once, and roughly 28% lies in the top ten. Sequencing input: tumor tissue. The TCR sequence derives from a human donor with diffuse large B-cell lymphoma.

In DNA, the CDR3 is TGCGCCAGCAGGGACGGAGTAATGAACACTGAAGCTTTCTTT. The encoded protein is CASRDGVMNTEAFF. The chain recombines TRBV23-1 with TRBJ1-1; D gene uncertain. TRBV23-1 is placed among ORFs of uncertain function. The CDR3 has 14 amino acids. Trimming pared 6 bases from V and 0 bases from J, leaving 11 bases between.